A selection of T cell receptor beta chains follows, all from one sample in a study of blood T cells in healthy people across ages. TCRdb recomputed calls from the 5' RACE reads with MiXCR, one row per CDR3 protein. The sample has fewer than 800,000 distinct CDR3 sequences; around 21% are singletons. The specimen sequenced was blood. These receptors were obtained from a man between 65 and 85 years old in good health. Both conserved end residues are part of each CDR3. A D gene is named only where the DNA matches it firmly. Size is stated for part of the rows, as once, few or many counts, or as a class when the clone is expanded.

cdr3_nt: TGCAGTGCTAGAGCCCTAGCGGGAGGATGGGGAGATACGCAGTATTTT; cdr3_aa: CSARALAGGWGDTQYF; clone_size: NA; cdr3_length: 16; j_call: TRBJ2-3; d_call: TRBD2; v_call: TRBV20-1
cdr3_nt: TGTGCCAGCAGCCCTGGATGGGGTCGGACCAAAAACATTCAGTACTTC; cdr3_aa: CASSPGWGRTKNIQYF; clone_size: NA; cdr3_length: 16; j_call: TRBJ2-4; d_call: NA; v_call: TRBV7-6
cdr3_nt: TGTGCCAGCAGTTACTCGATCCCATACTATGGCTACACCTTC; cdr3_aa: CASSYSIPYYGYTF; clone_size: few; cdr3_length: 14; j_call: TRBJ1-2; d_call: NA; v_call: TRBV6-5
cdr3_nt: TGTGCCAGCAGCCAAGACCTAGCCAATTTAGATCTTCTAAGCAGGGAGCAGTTCTTC; cdr3_aa: CASSQDLANLDLLSREQFF; clone_size: NA; cdr3_length: 19; j_call: TRBJ2-1; d_call: NA; v_call: TRBV3-1
cdr3_nt: TGCAGTGCTAGCCGGGGAACCTGCGAGCAGTACTTC; cdr3_aa: CSASRGTCEQYF; clone_size: NA; cdr3_length: 12; j_call: TRBJ2-7; d_call: NA; v_call: TRBV20-1
cdr3_nt: TGTGCCAGCAGCCCCCGACAGCGGGGACTAGCATACGAGCAGTACTTC; cdr3_aa: CASSPRQRGLAYEQYF; clone_size: many; cdr3_length: 16; j_call: TRBJ2-7; d_call: TRBD2; v_call: TRBV7-8
cdr3_nt: TGTGCCATCCAGGGCGGCTACAATGAGCAGTTCTTC; cdr3_aa: CAIQGGYNEQFF; clone_size: many; cdr3_length: 12; j_call: TRBJ2-1; d_call: NA; v_call: TRBV10-3
cdr3_nt: TGCAGTGCTAGAGATTCACGGAGCAATGAGCAGTTCTTC; cdr3_aa: CSARDSRSNEQFF; clone_size: NA; cdr3_length: 13; j_call: TRBJ2-1; d_call: NA; v_call: TRBV20-1
cdr3_nt: TGTGCCAGCAGCTTGGGCGGTAGCGGGAGGGTGAATGAGCAGTTCTTC; cdr3_aa: CASSLGGSGRVNEQFF; clone_size: few; cdr3_length: 16; j_call: TRBJ2-1; d_call: TRBD2; v_call: TRBV5-4
cdr3_nt: TGTGCCAGCAGTCCCGGGACAGGGGGCTATTCGGAAAAACTGTTTTTT; cdr3_aa: CASSPGTGGYSEKLFF; clone_size: few; cdr3_length: 16; j_call: TRBJ1-4; d_call: TRBD1; v_call: TRBV28
cdr3_nt: TGTGCCAGCAGCCCGGGGACAGGGGGCTATAGCAATCAGCCCCAGCATTTT; cdr3_aa: CASSPGTGGYSNQPQHF; clone_size: NA; cdr3_length: 17; j_call: TRBJ1-5; d_call: TRBD1; v_call: TRBV6-2/TRBV6-3
cdr3_nt: TGTGCCAGCGGGAGAGGGGTCGGGGAGCTGTTTTTT; cdr3_aa: CASGRGVGELFF; clone_size: NA; cdr3_length: 12; j_call: TRBJ2-2; d_call: NA; v_call: TRBV11-2
cdr3_nt: TGCGCCAGCAGCTTTAGCGGCATTAGCACAGATACGCAGTATTTT; cdr3_aa: CASSFSGISTDTQYF; clone_size: NA; cdr3_length: 15; j_call: TRBJ2-3; d_call: NA; v_call: TRBV5-1
cdr3_nt: TGTGCCAGCAGATCCGACAGGGGGATTTATGGCTACACCTTC; cdr3_aa: CASRSDRGIYGYTF; clone_size: few; cdr3_length: 14; j_call: TRBJ1-2; d_call: TRBD1; v_call: TRBV12-3/TRBV12-4
cdr3_nt: TGTGCCAGCAGTTACTCGAGGCTAGCGGGGATGGATCAAGAGACCCAGTACTTC; cdr3_aa: CASSYSRLAGMDQETQYF; clone_size: few; cdr3_length: 18; j_call: TRBJ2-5; d_call: TRBD2; v_call: TRBV6-2/TRBV6-3
cdr3_nt: TGCAGTGCTACTCAACTTAAAGGACTAGCGGACACAGATACGCAGTATTTT; cdr3_aa: CSATQLKGLADTDTQYF; clone_size: NA; cdr3_length: 17; j_call: TRBJ2-3; d_call: TRBD2; v_call: TRBV20-1
cdr3_nt: TGTGCCAGCACCACGCGTGTGGCGGAGACCCAGTACTTC; cdr3_aa: CASTTRVAETQYF; clone_size: few; cdr3_length: 13; j_call: TRBJ2-5; d_call: NA; v_call: TRBV21-1
cdr3_nt: TGTGCTAGCACTCAGGTGATTAACTATGGCTACACCTTC; cdr3_aa: CASTQVINYGYTF; clone_size: NA; cdr3_length: 13; j_call: TRBJ1-2; d_call: NA; v_call: TRBV12-3/TRBV12-4
cdr3_nt: TGTGCCACCAGTGATCGGTGGGAGACTCGGAATGAGCAGTTCTTC; cdr3_aa: CATSDRWETRNEQFF; clone_size: few; cdr3_length: 15; j_call: TRBJ2-1; d_call: NA; v_call: TRBV24-1
cdr3_nt: TGTGCCAGCAGCTTAGCGGGAGTTGGGGTCATACTGGCTGGCGAGCAGTACTTC; cdr3_aa: CASSLAGVGVILAGEQYF; clone_size: NA; cdr3_length: 18; j_call: TRBJ2-7; d_call: NA; v_call: TRBV7-2
cdr3_nt: TGCAGTGCTAGAGATCCTAGCGGGAGGGTCTCCTACAATGAGCAGTTCTTC; cdr3_aa: CSARDPSGRVSYNEQFF; clone_size: NA; cdr3_length: 17; j_call: TRBJ2-1; d_call: TRBD2; v_call: TRBV20-1
cdr3_nt: TGTGCCGTCCAGGGGTTTGGCAATCAGCCCCAGCATTTT; cdr3_aa: CAVQGFGNQPQHF; clone_size: few; cdr3_length: 13; j_call: TRBJ1-5; d_call: NA; v_call: TRBV6-2/TRBV6-3
cdr3_nt: TGTGCCAGCAGTCCCAACAGGGGCGTCGGCTCTCAGCCCCAGCATTTT; cdr3_aa: CASSPNRGVGSQPQHF; clone_size: few; cdr3_length: 16; j_call: TRBJ1-5; d_call: TRBD1; v_call: TRBV27
cdr3_nt: TGTGCCAGCAGCCGGGACAGGGGGATCTCCTACGAGCGGTACTTC; cdr3_aa: CASSRDRGISYERYF; clone_size: few; cdr3_length: 15; j_call: TRBJ2-7; d_call: TRBD1; v_call: TRBV7-9
cdr3_nt: TGTGCCAGCAGTACCTACAGGGGGCTTGGGAGCTTAAGCGAGACCCAGTACTTC; cdr3_aa: CASSTYRGLGSLSETQYF; clone_size: NA; cdr3_length: 18; j_call: TRBJ2-5; d_call: TRBD1; v_call: TRBV28
cdr3_nt: TGTGCCAGCAGGAAGCGGGAGGATCGGTACAATGAGCAGTTCTTC; cdr3_aa: CASRKREDRYNEQFF; clone_size: NA; cdr3_length: 15; j_call: TRBJ2-1; d_call: TRBD2; v_call: TRBV12-3/TRBV12-4
cdr3_nt: TGCGCCAGCAGCCCAAACGTCGGACAGGGGGTCTACTATGGCTACACCTTC; cdr3_aa: CASSPNVGQGVYYGYTF; clone_size: NA; cdr3_length: 17; j_call: TRBJ1-2; d_call: TRBD1; v_call: TRBV5-1
cdr3_nt: TGCGCCAGTGGGACGGGTGACACAGATACGCAGTATTTT; cdr3_aa: CASGTGDTDTQYF; clone_size: many; cdr3_length: 13; j_call: TRBJ2-3; d_call: NA; v_call: TRBV5-1
cdr3_nt: TGTGCCAGCAGCAGAAGCGTCGGCACAGATACGCAGTATTTT; cdr3_aa: CASSRSVGTDTQYF; clone_size: few; cdr3_length: 14; j_call: TRBJ2-3; d_call: NA; v_call: TRBV12-3/TRBV12-4
cdr3_nt: TGCAGTGCTAGACCACGGACCGGGACAGGGGAAGCTAACTATGGCTACACCTTC; cdr3_aa: CSARPRTGTGEANYGYTF; clone_size: NA; cdr3_length: 18; j_call: TRBJ1-2; d_call: TRBD1; v_call: TRBV20-1
cdr3_nt: TGTGCCACCAGCAGAGATTTAGGTTACGAGCAGTACTTC; cdr3_aa: CATSRDLGYEQYF; clone_size: NA; cdr3_length: 13; j_call: TRBJ2-7; d_call: NA; v_call: TRBV15
cdr3_nt: TGCGCCAGCGGTATCTCAGACCTAAAAAACATTCAGTACTTC; cdr3_aa: CASGISDLKNIQYF; clone_size: NA; cdr3_length: 14; j_call: TRBJ2-4; d_call: NA; v_call: TRBV5-1
cdr3_nt: TGTGCCAGCAGCTTAGGAAGCGGGACCCTTCAAGAGACCCAGTACTTC; cdr3_aa: CASSLGSGTLQETQYF; clone_size: NA; cdr3_length: 16; j_call: TRBJ2-5; d_call: TRBD2; v_call: TRBV7-9
cdr3_nt: TGTGCCAGCAGCCCGTCTAGCGGAGAAGGGGAGACCCAGTACTTC; cdr3_aa: CASSPSSGEGETQYF; clone_size: NA; cdr3_length: 15; j_call: TRBJ2-5; d_call: TRBD2; v_call: TRBV7-2
cdr3_nt: TGTGCCAGCAGCTTGGGTGGGGCAGGGGAAGAGACCCAGTACTTC; cdr3_aa: CASSLGGAGEETQYF; clone_size: NA; cdr3_length: 15; j_call: TRBJ2-5; d_call: NA; v_call: TRBV5-4
cdr3_nt: TGTGCCAGCAGTTCGCCCCCGGGACAGGGGGCTTATGGCTACACCTTC; cdr3_aa: CASSSPPGQGAYGYTF; clone_size: NA; cdr3_length: 16; j_call: TRBJ1-2; d_call: TRBD1; v_call: TRBV12-3/TRBV12-4
cdr3_nt: TGTGCCAGCAGTTTTTTGGGCTACACCTTC; cdr3_aa: CASSFLGYTF; clone_size: once; cdr3_length: 10; j_call: TRBJ1-2; d_call: NA; v_call: TRBV12-3/TRBV12-4
cdr3_nt: TGTGCCAGCAGTTACTCTTCAGAGTGGTCCTACGAGCAGTACTTC; cdr3_aa: CASSYSSEWSYEQYF; clone_size: NA; cdr3_length: 15; j_call: TRBJ2-7; d_call: NA; v_call: TRBV6-2/TRBV6-3
cdr3_nt: TGTGCCAGCAGTTATCGTGAAAAACTGTTTTTT; cdr3_aa: CASSYREKLFF; clone_size: few; cdr3_length: 11; j_call: TRBJ1-4; d_call: NA; v_call: TRBV6-6
cdr3_nt: TGTGCCAGCAGCTTTCAGCGGGAGGGCCTCAACGAGCAGTACTTC; cdr3_aa: CASSFQREGLNEQYF; clone_size: NA; cdr3_length: 15; j_call: TRBJ2-7; d_call: TRBD2; v_call: TRBV11-2